The sequence of this T cell receptor (beta chain) was determined in a study of a mutant IDH1 vaccine in newly diagnosed glioma. Study information: Averaging roughly 40 years of age, treated patients were around 62% male and around 38% female. Earlier care involved radiotherapy, temozolomide, or both, and the majority received both.

Time point indicated: baseline, week 1 (first vaccination visit). Treatment in this sample: pre-vaccination baseline after standard-of-care therapy. The donors' diagnosis was new WHO grade 3 or 4 astrocytoma that was IDH1-mutant and ATRX-lost. Clones were sequenced by immunoSEQ multiplex PCR, and TCRdb holds only the in-frame ones, with some missing. In the table there are about 32,000 clones, roughly 80% of which are singletons. Trimming took 6 bases from V and 5 from J, leaving 10 bases between them. From germline, CDR1 is DFQATT and CDR2 SNEGSKA (reference sequence). This CDR3 is built from 11 residues.

The source was PBMCs, collected from a glioma patient treated with radiotherapy, temozolomide or both. This chain links TRBV20-1 with TRBJ2-5, with D possibly being TRBD2 (5 bases). The sequence came from a man aged 25 to 40 with glioma. The CDR3 loop reads CSARREETQYF. In DNA form, the CDR3 reads TGCAGTGCCCGAAGGGAGGAGACCCAGTACTTC.